A selection of T cell receptor beta chains follows, all from one sample in a study of blood T cell repertoires in COVID-19. Clones were read by immunoSEQ multiplex PCR, and TCRdb kept only the in-frame ones, dropping some. The sample contains some 310,000 clones, almost 90% of which appear only once. Source material: peripheral blood. These receptors all come from a woman in her 30s with COVID-19, enrolled during active disease. Both conserved end residues are part of each CDR3.

>TRBJ1-1|TRBV27
CASSLYREMTEAFF
>TRBJ2-1|TRBV4-1
CASSQALAGGYNEQFF
>TRBJ2-2|TRBV19
CASSMGWGQRELFF
>TRBJ2-3|TRBV19
CASSRRTSTDTQYF
>TRBJ1-3|TRBV5-1
CASSLASQGNGNTIYF
>TRBJ1-1|TRBV2
CASSPDNLTEAFF
>TRBJ2-7|TRBV6-1
CASSDPRTGTSFYEQYF
>TRBJ1-1|TRBV9
CASSVATGPEAFF
>TRBJ2-3|TRBV15
CATSGGLVGGDTQYF
>TRBJ2-7|TRBV28
CASSFGRTSGRRLYEQYF
>TRBJ2-5|TRBV5-4
CASSRDKGETQYF
>TRBJ2-7|TRBV30
CAWTSPSVSSYEQYF
>TRBJ1-5|TRBV2
CASRYDGTGNSQPQHF
>TRBJ2-2|TRBV6-5
CASTRTGLNTGELFF
>TRBJ1-1|TRBV19
CASSIDYQGAVTEAFF
>TRBJ1-6|TRBV30
CAWSADREEPLHF
>TRBJ2-5|TRBV11-2
CASSFNLAQGQETQYF
>TRBJ2-2|TRBV12-3/TRBV12-4
CASSLLRAGELFF
>TRBJ2-7|TRBV10-2
CASRRQGAYEQYF
>TRBJ2-7|TRBV5-1
CAREGPAGPYEQYF
>TRBJ1-5|TRBV19
CASSNQQGNQPQHF
>TRBJ2-7|TRBV7-9
CASRLRQGPYEQYF
>TRBJ1-4|TRBV15
CATSRGYGGATNEKLFF
>TRBJ1-1|TRBV5-6
CASLYRGATEAFF
>TRBJ1-5|TRBV19
CASSMGDLSNQPQHF
>TRBJ1-2|TRBV24-1
CATSGQGANYGYTF
>TRBJ2-5|TRBV9
CASSVGGTSMRETQYF
>TRBJ1-5|TRBV2
CASSEARGYSQPQHF
>TRBJ1-2|TRBV12-3/TRBV12-4
CASTPGQDYGYTF
>TRBJ2-7|TRBV7-8
CASSSTGLGEQYF
>TRBJ1-2|TRBV4-1
CASSLRDREVSGYTF
>TRBJ1-1|TRBV5-8
CASSLDRGTMNTEAFF
>TRBJ1-1|TRBV5-1
CASSSQGQPYTEAFF
>TRBJ2-5|TRBV6-5
CASPPAAVIGETQYF
>TRBJ2-3|TRBV7-2
CASSLRLAGGSGDTQYF
>TRBJ1-2|TRBV24-1
CATSRRDSGGYTF
>TRBJ1-3|TRBV29-1
CSVGGTGSSGNTIYF
>TRBJ2-1|TRBV3-1/TRBV3-2
CASSRLAGGNNEQFF
>TRBJ2-7|TRBV5-1
CASSLPGSEQYF
>TRBJ1-1|TRBV6-2/TRBV6-3
CASSRGQEAFF
>TRBJ2-7|TRBV27
CASRRQGANYEQYF
>TRBJ1-5|TRBV7-2
CASSLALATNQPQHF
>TRBJ2-1|TRBV4-1
CASSQVEGASYNEQFF
>TRBJ1-5|TRBV10-3
CAINRDSNQPQHF
>TRBJ1-1|TRBV18
CASSPPIQGPVNTEAFF
>TRBJ1-1|TRBV9
CASSVGQGQTEAFF
>TRBJ1-3|TRBV6-1
CASSDFGGGNTIYF
>TRBJ1-4|TRBV12-5
CASGLNPGQGVEKLFF
>TRBJ2-2|TRBV24-1
CATSDLAGAKDGELFF
>TRBJ1-2|TRBV3-1/TRBV3-2
CASSRRTGGDYGYTF